This entry concerns a single T cell receptor beta chain. This clonotype was recorded at least ten times. Its antigen remains undetermined. No much larger clone is present one base from it, and per-base qualities are unavailable. All donors were healthy Caucasians. Three pairs of female monozygotic twins, all aged roughly 18 to 30 years, made up the twin cohort. Positive isolation kits from Invitrogen were used to isolate CD4+ and CD8+ T cell populations. To prepare the library, 5' RACE was applied. The sequencing machine was an Illumina HiSeq 2000. A universal primer binding site was added through template switching, and the final cDNA carried a unique molecular identifier so that TCR cDNA molecules could be counted accurately. First-strand cDNA for TCR alpha and beta chains was synthesized from specific primers in the conserved constant-segment region. To control for contamination, each cDNA library was double barcoded with a SMART-Mk sample barcode plus Illumina barcodes. TruSeq adapter sequences, together with Illumina sample barcodes, were added in two successive PCR steps. The TCR alpha and beta cDNA libraries were sequenced on the Illumina HiSeq platform using custom primers. Concerning the study's data processing: Raw reads were processed with MiGEC to extract unique molecular identifiers, and MiXCR was used to determine CDR3 positions. For each individual, recombination models were inferred using an EM algorithm with the repgenHMM and IGoR tools. Shared clonotype analysis was performed with the tcR package in R, normalizing sharing by the product of cloneset sizes. To study raw recombination free of thymic and clonal selection effects, out-of-frame nonproductive sequences were analyzed. The public reads were reprocessed in TCRdb via fastp at Q25 and MiXCR, keeping in-frame beta chains. Rows merge per CDR3 protein into single entries with the most common DNA and genes. Here the V and J calls rest on TCRdb's processing, not on the authors' analysis. The sample contains 450,000 or so distinct CDR3 sequences, roughly an eighth of them found a single time. The ten largest clones capture more than 0.8% of the sample.

This sample is part of a study of identical twins (dated by TCRdb to the mid-2010s). Concerning the study at large: TCR alpha and beta repertoires from monozygotic twins, unrelated adults of various ages and cord blood were deep-sequenced to test whether fetal clonotypes persist. To rule out contamination, the twin experiments were replicated at different times with different library preparation protocols.

Results the study describes overall, beyond this receptor: Compared with coincidental sharing between unrelated individuals, out-of-frame TCR alpha sequences shared between twins had an excess of sequences with low generation probability. Fewer insertions were carried by abundant cord blood beta clonotypes, a similar but weaker trend appeared in young adult naive repertoires, and no such trend appeared in memory repertoires. Zero-insertion analyses could be partly confounded by invariant T cells such as MAIT and iNKT, although diverse VJ usage argued against such confounding for most clonotypes. A weaker excess of twin sharing was found in beta out-of-frame sequences because the signal-to-noise ratio was lowered by fewer shared sequences. Recombination models systematically underestimated out-of-frame TCR alpha sharing in monozygotic twins but agreed with sharing between unrelated individuals. Conclusions relied on cross-sectional statistical analysis, since the same donors could not be followed over many years.

Including cysteine and phenylalanine, the CDR3 has 15 amino acids. Only the CDR3 DNA is retained, 45 bases long and in frame from the first base. The junction carries 10 bases between V and J, which are trimmed by 3 bases and 0 bases respectively. Looking up the germline V gene yields CDR1 ENHRY and CDR2 SYGVKD. This sample also belongs to another study, concerning yellow fever vaccine responses in identical twins. In that second paper, the authors write: The authors reported that the T cell response to vaccination in identical twins appeared partly convergent and partly personalized. In the study, vaccine-responding T cell clones were precisely tracked in identical twins.

The sample comprised CD4+ T cells sorted from blood. The chain is encoded by TRBV10-3 joined to TRBJ2-3; no D segment can be confidently identified. This clonotype originated in a woman aged 18-29 years in good health. The nucleotide sequence reads as follows: TGTGCCATCAGTGAAGGTCTGAAAAGCACAGATACGCAGTATTTT. Translated, it gives CAISEGLKSTDTQYF.